This T cell receptor (beta chain) was obtained from a study of neurological immune-mediated disorders. Study outcomes and limitations: Phylogenetic grouping assigned the repertoires of 18 of 34 multiple sclerosis patients to a single cluster of related CDR3 sequences. This cluster may be a repertoire-level signature.

The authors produced cDNA by 5'RACE using 10-nucleotide random UMIs. Whenever a sequencing run was performed, it yielded over 180 million TCR-beta sequences from 15-18 subjects. MiXCR, run by TCRdb on the 5' RACE reads, gives a single entry per CDR3 protein. The sample contains about 66,000 distinct CDR3 sequences, less than 5.5% of which appear only once. Regarding this clonotype: Its antigen is unknown.

2 million PBMCs stored at -80 C were the source of the unsorted libraries. The ends lost 6 bases at V and 4 bases at J; junction bases unmatched: 7. The CDR3 has 14 amino acids. From germline, CDR1 is DFQATT and CDR2 SNEGSKA (reference sequence). The rearrangement links TRBV20-1 to TRBJ2-5; 11 bases line up with TRBD2. This receptor was obtained from a man younger than 40 with multiple sclerosis. The sample comprised PBMCs. CDR3 sequence reads: CSANSGGVRETQYF. The CDR3 nucleotides are TGCAGTGCGAATAGCGGGGGGGTGAGAGAGACCCAGTACTTC.